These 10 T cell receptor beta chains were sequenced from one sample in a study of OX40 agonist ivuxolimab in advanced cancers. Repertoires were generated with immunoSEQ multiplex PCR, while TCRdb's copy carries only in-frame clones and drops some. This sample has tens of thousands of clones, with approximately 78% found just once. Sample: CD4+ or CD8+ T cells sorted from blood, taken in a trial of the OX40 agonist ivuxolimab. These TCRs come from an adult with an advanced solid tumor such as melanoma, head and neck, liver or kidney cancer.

As DNA, the CDR3 is TGTGCCAGCAGAAACAGCAAATCCACTGAAGCTTTCTTT. Translated: CASRNSKSTEAFF. The rearrangement joins TRBV11-1 to TRBJ1-1; D ambiguous. V was trimmed by 6 bases and J by 4 bases, leaving 12 bases between them. The CDR3 spans 13 residues. Germline V CDR1 and CDR2: SGHAT, FQDESV (reference sequence).

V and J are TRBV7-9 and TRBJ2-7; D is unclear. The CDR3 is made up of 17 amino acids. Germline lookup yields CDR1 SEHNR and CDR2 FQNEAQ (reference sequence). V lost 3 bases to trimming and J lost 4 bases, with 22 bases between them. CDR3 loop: CASSLSVFAEHLYEQYV. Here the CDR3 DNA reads TGTGCCAGCAGCTTGAGCGTTTTCGCGGAGCACTTGTACGAGCAGTACGTC.

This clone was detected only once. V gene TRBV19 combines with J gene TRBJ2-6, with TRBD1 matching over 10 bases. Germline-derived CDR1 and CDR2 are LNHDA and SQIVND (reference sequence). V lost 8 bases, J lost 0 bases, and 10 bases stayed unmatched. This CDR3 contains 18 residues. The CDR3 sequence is CASGDRGLFTSGANVLTF. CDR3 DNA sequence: TGTGCCAGTGGGGACAGGGGCCTTTTTACCTCTGGGGCCAACGTCCTGACTTTC.

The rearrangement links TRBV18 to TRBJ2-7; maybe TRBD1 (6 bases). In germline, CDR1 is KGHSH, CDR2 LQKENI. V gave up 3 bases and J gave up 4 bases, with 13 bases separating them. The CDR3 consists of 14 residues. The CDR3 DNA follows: TGTGCCAGCTCACCGGGTTTCCAGGGGTACGAGCAGTACTTC. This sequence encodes CASSPGFQGYEQYF.

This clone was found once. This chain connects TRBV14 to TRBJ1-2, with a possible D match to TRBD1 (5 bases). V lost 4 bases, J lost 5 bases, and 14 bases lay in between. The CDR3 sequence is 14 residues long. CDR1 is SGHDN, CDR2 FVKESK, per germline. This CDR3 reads CASSPLTVPYGYTF. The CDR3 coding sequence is TGTGCCAGCAGCCCCCTGACAGTGCCTTATGGCTACACCTTC.

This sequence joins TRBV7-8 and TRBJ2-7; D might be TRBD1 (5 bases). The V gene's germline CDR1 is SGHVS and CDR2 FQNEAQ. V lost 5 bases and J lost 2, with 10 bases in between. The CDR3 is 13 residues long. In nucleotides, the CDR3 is TGTGCCAGCAGCGTTGACAGAGCCTACGAGCAGTACGTC. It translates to CASSVDRAYEQYV.

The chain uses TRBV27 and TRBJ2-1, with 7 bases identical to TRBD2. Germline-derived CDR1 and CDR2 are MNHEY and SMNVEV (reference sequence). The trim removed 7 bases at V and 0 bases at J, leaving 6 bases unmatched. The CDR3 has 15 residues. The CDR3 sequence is CASIPSGYSYNEQFF. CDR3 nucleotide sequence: TGTGCCAGCATCCCTAGCGGTTACTCCTACAATGAGCAGTTCTTC.

CDR3 amino acids: CASSSTGLAYNEQFF. In DNA form, the CDR3 reads TGTGCCAGCAGCTCTACGGGACTAGCGTACAATGAGCAGTTCTTC. V and J are TRBV7-3 and TRBJ2-1; the match to TRBD2 covers 10 bases. The V gene's germline CDR1 is SGHTA and CDR2 FQGTGA. The CDR3 totals 15 residues. J lost 4 bases, V lost 4 bases, and 4 bases had no gene match.

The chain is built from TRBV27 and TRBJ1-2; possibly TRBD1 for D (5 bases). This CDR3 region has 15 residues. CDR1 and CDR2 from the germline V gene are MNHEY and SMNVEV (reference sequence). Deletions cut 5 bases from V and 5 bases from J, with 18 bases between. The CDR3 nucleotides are TGTGCCAGCAGTGCCGACAGTGACGGATATTATGGCTACACCTTC. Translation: CASSADSDGYYGYTF.

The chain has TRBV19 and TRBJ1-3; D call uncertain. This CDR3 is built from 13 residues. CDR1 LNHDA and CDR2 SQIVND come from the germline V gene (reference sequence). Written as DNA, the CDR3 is TGTGCGACAACTACGGTCTTAGGAAACACCATATATTTT. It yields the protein CATTTVLGNTIYF.